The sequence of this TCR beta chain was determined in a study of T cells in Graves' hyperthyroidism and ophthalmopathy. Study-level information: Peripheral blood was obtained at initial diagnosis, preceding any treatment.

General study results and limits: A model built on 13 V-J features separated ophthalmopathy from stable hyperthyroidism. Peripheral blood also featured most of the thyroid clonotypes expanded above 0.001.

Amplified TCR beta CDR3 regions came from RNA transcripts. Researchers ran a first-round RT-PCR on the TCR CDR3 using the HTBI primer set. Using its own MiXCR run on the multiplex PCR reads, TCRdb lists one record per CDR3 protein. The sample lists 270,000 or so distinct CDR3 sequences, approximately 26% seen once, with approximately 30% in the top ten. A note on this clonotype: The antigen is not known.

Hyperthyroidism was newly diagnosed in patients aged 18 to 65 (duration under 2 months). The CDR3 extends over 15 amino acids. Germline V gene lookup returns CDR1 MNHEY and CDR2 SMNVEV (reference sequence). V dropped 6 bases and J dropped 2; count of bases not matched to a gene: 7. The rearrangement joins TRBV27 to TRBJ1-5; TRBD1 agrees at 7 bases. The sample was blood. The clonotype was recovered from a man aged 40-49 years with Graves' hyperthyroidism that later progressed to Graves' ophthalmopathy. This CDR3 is CASRLGTGGNQPQHF. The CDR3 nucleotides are TGTGCCAGCAGGCTTGGTACAGGGGGCAATCAGCCCCAGCATTTT.